This T cell receptor beta chain originates from a study of blood T cell repertoires in COVID-19. V was cut by 5 bases and J by 1 base, with 19 bases left in between. This CDR3 contains 16 residues. Germline CDR1 SGHRS, CDR2 YFSETQ. Clones were sequenced by immunoSEQ multiplex PCR, and TCRdb holds only the in-frame ones, with some missing. The profile shows about 310,000 clones, around 87% of them singletons. This sequence joins TRBV5-1 and TRBJ2-7; D is unresolved. The sequencing sample was made of peripheral blood. The sequence derives from a woman between 45 and 65 years old who had recovered from COVID-19. The CDR3 region has the DNA TGCGCCAGCAGTGACTTGGCGGCAGAAAATTCCTACGAGCAGTACTTC. Residues: CASSDLAAENSYEQYF.